Shown below are 9 T cell receptor beta chains from a single sample sequenced in a study of blood T cell repertoires in COVID-19. Libraries were prepared by immunoSEQ multiplex PCR; TCRdb keeps only in-frame clonotypes and omits some of them. The sample shows over 60,000 clones, 75% to 90% of them seen only once. The specimen was peripheral blood. These receptor sequences come from a man at least 80 years old with acute or convalescent COVID-19.

This clone was counted a single time. The chain links TRBV5-1 to TRBJ2-3; 8 bases match TRBD2. V shed 0 bases and J 4 bases; nucleotides not matched to a gene: 4. The CDR3 sequence is 15 residues long. Germline lookup yields CDR1 SGHRS and CDR2 YFSETQ. CDR3: CASSLAGGNPDTQYF. DNA for the CDR3: TGCGCCAGCAGCTTGGCGGGGGGGAATCCAGATACGCAGTATTTT. Supplemented by reference TRBV5-1 and TRBJ2-3, the full variable domain reads KAGVTQTPRYLIKTRGQQVTLSCSPISGHRSVSWYQQTPGQGLQFLFEYFSETQRNKGNFPGRFSGRQFSNSRSEMNVSTLELGDSALYLCASSLAGGNPDTQYFGPGTRLTVL.

V and J are TRBV18 and TRBJ2-5; D unresolved. In germline, CDR1 is KGHSH, CDR2 LQKENI. The germline V and J ends were trimmed by 2 bases and 0 bases, with 13 bases remaining between them. The CDR3 has 16 amino acids. The DNA of the CDR3 is TGTGCCAGCTCACCAACCCCCCTCGCGGACCAAGAGACCCAGTACTTC. It is translated as CASSPTPLADQETQYF.

The gene calls are TRBV7-2 and TRBJ2-3; TRBD2 might be the D (6 bases). Germline V CDR1 and CDR2: SGHTA, FQGNSA. V dropped 5 bases and J dropped 2 bases, with 14 bases sitting between them. The CDR3 has 15 residues. The CDR3 here is CASSPRERNTDTQYF. The CDR3 DNA reads as TGTGCCAGCAGCCCTCGGGAGCGGAACACAGATACGCAGTATTTT.

The rearrangement joins TRBV6-1 to TRBJ2-3, with D possibly TRBD1 on 6 matching bases. Germline V gene sequence: CDR1 MNHNS, CDR2 SASEGT. This CDR3 is built from 16 residues. V lost 2 bases and J 3 bases, leaving 15 bases between the germline ends. This CDR3 reads CASSETGKGPTDTQYF. DNA of the CDR3: TGTGCCAGCAGTGAAACAGGGAAAGGCCCGACAGATACGCAGTATTTT.

The chain uses TRBV4-1 and TRBJ2-3, with TRBD2 matching 11 bases. The germline V gene encodes CDR1 MGHRA and CDR2 YSYEKL. CDR3 length: 20 residues. Losses at the gene ends were 2 bases for V and 3 bases for J; bases not matched to a gene: 16. The CDR3 region is CASSQSALFGLAGTTDTQYF. DNA for the CDR3: TGCGCCAGCAGCCAATCCGCCCTTTTTGGACTAGCGGGTACTACAGATACGCAGTATTTT.

The chain couples TRBV7-2 to TRBJ2-5; TRBD2 aligns across 9 bases. The CDR3 loop spans 18 amino acids. V gave up 0 bases and J gave up 0 bases; unmatched junction bases: 8. Germline CDR1 is SGHTA and CDR2 is FQGNSA. CDR3 DNA: TGTGCCAGCAGCTTAGCACTAGCGGGTCTTGCTTACCAAGAGACCCAGTACTTC. Translated: CASSLALAGLAYQETQYF. Complete variable domain (other parts from reference TRBV7-2 and TRBJ2-5): GAGVSQSPSNKVTEKGKDVELRCDPISGHTALYWYRQSLGQGLEFLIYFQGNSAPDKSGLPSDRFSAERTGGSVSTLTIQRTQQEDSAVYLCASSLALAGLAYQETQYFGPGTRLLVL.

This chain links TRBV11-2 with TRBJ2-1, with TRBD1 as a possible D gene (6 bases). CDR1 and CDR2 (germline): SGHAT, FQNNGV. V was pared by 1 base and J by 6 bases, with 13 bases between. The CDR3 length is 15 residues. CDR3 in amino acids: CASSLVQIRGNEQFF. In DNA, the CDR3 is TGTGCCAGCAGCTTAGTCCAGATCAGGGGCAATGAGCAGTTCTTC. Full variable domain (missing parts from reference TRBV11-2 and TRBJ2-1): EAGVAQSPRYKIIEKRQSVAFWCNPISGHATLYWYQQILGQGPKLLIQFQNNGVVDDSQLPKDRFSAERLKGVDSTLKIQPAKLEDSAVYLCASSLVQIRGNEQFFGPGTRLTVL.

CDR3 nucleotides: TGTGCCAGCAGTGAACGGTGGGTTTCAGGAGATACGCAGTATTTT. Its translation: CASSERWVSGDTQYF. The V and J genes are TRBV6-1 and TRBJ2-3; D ambiguous. Per the germline V gene, CDR1 is MNHNS and CDR2 is SASEGT. The CDR3 extends over 15 amino acids. Trimming took 2 bases from V and 5 from J, leaving 14 bases between them.

The J gene is TRBJ1-2, the V gene TRBV4-1; 12 bases match TRBD1. Trimming took 0 bases from V and 6 from J; bases not matched to a gene: 5. This CDR3 comprises 16 residues. Germline V lookup: CDR1 MGHRA, CDR2 YSYEKL. CDR3 region: CASSQESRDRGHGYTF. The CDR3 DNA follows: TGCGCCAGCAGCCAAGAATCGAGGGACAGGGGGCATGGCTACACCTTC.